A selection of T cell receptor beta chains follows, all from one sample in a study of blood T cell repertoires in COVID-19. Generated by immunoSEQ multiplex PCR, the TCRdb table keeps only in-frame clones and is missing some. The sample holds under 200,000 clones; about four fifths are singletons and the top ten take approximately 7%. Sequenced: peripheral blood. Receptor source: a man in his 70s with active or convalescent COVID-19. Both conserved end residues are part of each CDR3. Fields, in order: D gene, clone size, V gene, J gene, CDR3 protein, CDR3 DNA. D genes are given only for firm matches. For some rows the clone size is stated as once, few or many, or as a class when expanded; others skip it.

D: TRBD2; size: few; V: TRBV5-1; J: TRBJ2-3; CDR3: CASSLGGGDTDTQYF; DNA: TGCGCCAGCAGCTTGGGCGGGGGAGACACAGATACGCAGTATTTT
D: TRBD1; size: .; V: TRBV6-1; J: TRBJ1-1; CDR3: CASSDTGGEAFF; DNA: TGTGCCAGCAGTGATACAGGGGGCGAAGCTTTCTTT
D: TRBD1; size: few; V: TRBV30; J: TRBJ1-6; CDR3: CAWNPPGQGPSPLHF; DNA: TGTGCCTGGAACCCCCCGGGACAGGGACCTTCACCCCTCCACTTT
D: .; size: .; V: TRBV6-6; J: TRBJ2-1; CDR3: CASLTGYNEQFF; DNA: TGTGCCAGCTTGACAGGTTACAATGAGCAGTTCTTC
D: TRBD1; size: .; V: TRBV24-1; J: TRBJ1-1; CDR3: CATSDRDRDHTEAFF; DNA: TGTGCCACCAGTGACAGGGACAGGGATCACACTGAAGCTTTCTTT
D: TRBD2; size: .; V: TRBV5-1; J: TRBJ2-3; CDR3: CASSSGGGPSRDTQYF; DNA: TGCGCCAGCAGCTCGGGCGGGGGGCCCTCCAGAGATACGCAGTATTTT
D: .; size: .; V: TRBV3-1/TRBV3-2; J: TRBJ2-7; CDR3: CASSREGGVTYEQYF; DNA: TGTGCCAGCAGCCGGGAGGGGGGGGTAACCTACGAGCAGTACTTC
D: .; size: .; V: TRBV6-1; J: TRBJ1-6; CDR3: CASSEGYGGSPLHF; DNA: TGTGCCAGCAGTGAAGGTTACGGAGGTTCACCCCTCCACTTT
D: TRBD1; size: .; V: TRBV7-9; J: TRBJ2-2; CDR3: CASRHRDSLTGELFF; DNA: TGTGCCAGCAGACATAGGGACAGCTTAACCGGGGAGCTGTTTTTT
D: .; size: few; V: TRBV25-1; J: TRBJ1-1; CDR3: CASSVAVNTEAFF; DNA: TGTGCCAGCAGTGTAGCAGTCAACACTGAAGCTTTCTTT
D: .; size: few; V: TRBV5-6; J: TRBJ2-3; CDR3: CASSLPDSDTQYF; DNA: TGTGCCAGCAGCCTTCCGGACTCAGATACGCAGTATTTT
D: TRBD2; size: .; V: TRBV18; J: TRBJ2-3; CDR3: CASSPLAGGPGADTQYF; DNA: TGTGCCAGCTCACCTTTAGCGGGGGGGCCTGGCGCAGATACGCAGTATTTT
D: .; size: .; V: TRBV18; J: TRBJ1-1; CDR3: CASSPDSLNTEAFF; DNA: TGTGCCAGCTCACCAGACAGCCTGAACACTGAAGCTTTCTTT
D: TRBD1; size: .; V: TRBV2; J: TRBJ1-5; CDR3: CAITTGKKDQPQHF; DNA: TGTGCCATCACGACAGGGAAGAAGGATCAGCCCCAGCATTTT
D: .; size: .; V: TRBV30; J: TRBJ1-6; CDR3: CAWSVTDYNSPLHF; DNA: TGTGCCTGGAGTGTCACAGATTATAATTCACCCCTCCACTTT
D: .; size: .; V: TRBV28; J: TRBJ2-7; CDR3: CASLGHTYEQYF; DNA: TGTGCCAGTTTGGGACACACCTACGAGCAGTACTTC
D: TRBD1; size: .; V: TRBV27; J: TRBJ2-7; CDR3: CASSLDGQAYEQYF; DNA: TGTGCCAGCAGTTTGGATGGACAGGCCTACGAGCAGTACTTC
D: .; size: .; V: TRBV27; J: TRBJ1-5; CDR3: CASSLGRDQPQHF; DNA: TGTGCCAGCAGCTTGGGGAGGGATCAGCCCCAGCATTTT
D: .; size: .; V: TRBV7-9; J: TRBJ1-5; CDR3: CASSLARTKHVYSNQPQHF; DNA: TGTGCCAGCAGCTTAGCAAGGACAAAGCACGTATATAGCAATCAGCCCCAGCATTTT
D: TRBD1; size: few; V: TRBV9; J: TRBJ2-5; CDR3: CASSGRGTGRGESQETQYF; DNA: TGTGCCAGCAGCGGCCGCGGGACAGGGCGAGGTGAGAGCCAAGAGACCCAGTACTTC
D: TRBD1; size: .; V: TRBV15; J: TRBJ1-1; CDR3: CATSSRGQAGTEAFF; DNA: TGTGCCACCAGCAGCCGCGGACAGGCCGGCACTGAAGCTTTCTTT
D: .; size: .; V: TRBV19; J: TRBJ1-5; CDR3: CASSIRDNQPQHF; DNA: TGTGCCAGTAGTATCAGGGACAATCAGCCCCAGCATTTT
D: .; size: once; V: TRBV5-4; J: TRBJ2-5; CDR3: CASSLFRGLETQYF; DNA: TGTGCCAGCAGCTTGTTTCGGGGGTTGGAGACCCAGTACTTC
D: .; size: .; V: TRBV30; J: TRBJ1-4; CDR3: CAWSGRSGEKLFF; DNA: TGTGCCTGGAGTGGGAGAAGTGGGGAAAAACTGTTTTTT
D: TRBD2; size: many; V: TRBV5-1; J: TRBJ2-6; CDR3: CASSGTLAGGHGANVLTF; DNA: TGCGCCAGCAGCGGGACGCTAGCGGGGGGGCATGGGGCCAACGTCCTGACTTTC
D: .; size: .; V: TRBV2; J: TRBJ2-5; CDR3: CASSEKRVETQYF; DNA: TGTGCCAGCAGTGAGAAGCGAGTAGAGACCCAGTACTTC
D: .; size: .; V: TRBV19; J: TRBJ1-1; CDR3: CASSLDRDTEAFF; DNA: TGTGCCAGTAGTCTCGACCGGGACACTGAAGCTTTCTTT